This T cell receptor beta chain was captured by sequencing in a study of T cell clusters in autoimmune cytopenias. Notes on the study in general: TRB repertoire shifts in secondary cytopenia and chronic lymphocytic leukemia mostly reflected lymphoma, not autoimmunity. Comparing secondary cytopenia with chronic lymphocytic leukemia showed no cluster-lack signature, apparently masked by lymphoma repertoire.

TRB rearrangements were amplified by touch-down multiplex PCR with mixed TRB-A/B primers. TCRdb re-analyzed the multiplex PCR reads; it lists each CDR3 protein once, without DNA. Its clone listing holds some 6,200 distinct CDR3 sequences. Its frequency marks this clonotype as medium-sized. Its specificity is not known. Each sample's input was 250 ng genomic DNA, 38,000 or so genome equivalents. The CDR3 is 15 residues long. CDR1 and CDR2 (germline): LNHDA, SQIVND (reference sequence). Sequenced material: peripheral blood. This chain uses TRBV19 with TRBJ2-2; TCRdb's D gene call, TRBD1, goes unchecked for lack of DNA. This sequence originates from a human donor with an autoimmune cytopenia or autoimmune hepatitis (not recorded which). The CDR3 reads CASRPDWGNTGELFF.